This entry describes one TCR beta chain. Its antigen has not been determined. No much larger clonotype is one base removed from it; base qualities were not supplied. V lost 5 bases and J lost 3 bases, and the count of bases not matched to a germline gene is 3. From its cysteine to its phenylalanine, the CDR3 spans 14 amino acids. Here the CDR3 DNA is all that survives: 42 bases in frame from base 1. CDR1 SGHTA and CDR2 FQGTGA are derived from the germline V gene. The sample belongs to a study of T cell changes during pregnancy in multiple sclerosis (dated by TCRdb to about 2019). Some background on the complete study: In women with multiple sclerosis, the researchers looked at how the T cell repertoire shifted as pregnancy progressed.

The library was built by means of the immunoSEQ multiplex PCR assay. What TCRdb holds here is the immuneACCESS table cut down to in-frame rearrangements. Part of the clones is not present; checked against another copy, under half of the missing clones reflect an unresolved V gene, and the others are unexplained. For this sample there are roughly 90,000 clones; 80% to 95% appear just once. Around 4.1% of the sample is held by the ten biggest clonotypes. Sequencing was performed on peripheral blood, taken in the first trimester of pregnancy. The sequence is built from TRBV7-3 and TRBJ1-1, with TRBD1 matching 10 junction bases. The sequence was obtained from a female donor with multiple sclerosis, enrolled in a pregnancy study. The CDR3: CASSPGTGDTEAFF. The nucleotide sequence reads TGTGCCAGCAGCCCCGGGACAGGGGACACTGAAGCTTTCTTT. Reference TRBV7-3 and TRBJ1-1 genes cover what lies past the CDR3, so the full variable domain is GAGVSQTPSNKVTEKGKYVELRCDPISGHTALYWYRQSLGQGPEFLIYFQGTGAADDSGLPNDRFFAVRPEGSVSTLKIQRTERGDSAVYLCASSPGTGDTEAFFGQGTRLTVV.